This T cell receptor beta chain came from a study of blood T cell repertoires in COVID-19. Across the whole study: COVID-19 samples, acute and convalescent, were from the United States, Italy and Spain. The cDNA or gDNA used as material had been derived from T cells, B-cell-depleted T cells, or PBMCs.

Authors' analysis steps: Nucleated cell number was recorded as an estimate derived from reference gene primer amplification. This table comes from immunoSEQ multiplex PCR, and its TCRdb copy is limited to in-frame clones, with some not included. The V and J calls and the clone size are those of that table, but D and trimming were determined from the DNA. Of roughly 30,000 clones in the sample, 89% were seen once. The germline V gene has CDR1 MGHDK and CDR2 SYGVNS. The CDR3 has 18 amino acids. With 3 bases clipped from V and 1 base from J, the junction kept 7 bases outside the gene matches. The chain combines TRBV25-1 with TRBJ2-3, with 13 bases fitting TRBD2. This receptor was taken from a human donor in a cohort sampled during active COVID-19. The sequencing sample was made of peripheral blood. CDR3 region: CASSDPTGTSGGTDTQYF. CDR3 nucleotides: TGTGCCAGCAGTGACCCAACCGGGACTAGCGGGGGCACAGATACGCAGTATTTT.